The 30 T cell receptor beta chains below all came from one sample that was sequenced in a study of T cell repertoires in cytomegalovirus infection. TCRdb reanalysed the reads using MiXCR and keeps one entry per CDR3 protein. The profile shows roughly 500,000 distinct CDR3 sequences, approximately 10% of them singletons. Sequencing was done on a sample of PBMCs. These receptors came from a human donor in good health (CMV status not recorded). Some clones in this sample may be carry-over from other donors' samples.

A few counts support this clonotype. The CDR3 coding sequence is TGTGCCAGCAGGGAGACCGGGACAGTTGGATCACCCCTCCACTTT. It codes for CASRETGTVGSPLHF. This chain joins TRBV7-9 and TRBJ1-6; 7 positions agree with TRBD1. Per germline, CDR1 SEHNR and CDR2 FQNEAQ (reference sequence). The CDR3 has 15 amino acids. The V gene end was trimmed by 6 bases and the J gene end by 10 bases; junction bases not matched to a gene: 12. Variable domain in full (rest from reference TRBV7-9 and TRBJ1-6): DTGVSQNPRHKITKRGQNVTFRCDPISEHNRLYWYRQTLGQGPEFLTYFQNEAQLEKSRLLSDRFSAERPKGSFSTLEIQRTEQGDSAMYLCASRETGTVGSPLHFGNGTRLTVT.

This clonotype was seen many times. CDR3 DNA sequence: TGTGCCAGCAGCTTAACTAGCGTGAACACAGATACGCAGTATTTT. As protein: CASSLTSVNTDTQYF. This chain links TRBV7-2 with TRBJ2-3; 7 nucleotides match TRBD2. Germline V CDR1 and CDR2: SGHTA, FQGNSA. V was pared by 2 bases and J by 2 bases, with 4 bases of the junction left unmatched. The CDR3 spans 15 residues.

This clonotype was picked up a small number of times. V is TRBV7-9 and J is TRBJ2-5, with a weak D call TRBD2 (5 bases). The CDR3 is 16 residues long. With 1 base removed from V and 5 bases from J, the gap between germline ends came to 17 bases. The germline V gene has CDR1 SEHNR and CDR2 FQNEAQ (reference sequence). CDR3 nucleotides: TGTGCCAGCAGCTTAGGCACACCGAGGGCAAGGGAGACCCAGTACTTC. Its translation: CASSLGTPRARETQYF.

This clonotype was detected ten times or more. V gene TRBV27 combines with J gene TRBJ2-5; tentatively, D is TRBD2 (7 bases). Germline V gene sequence: CDR1 MNHEY, CDR2 SMNVEV (reference sequence). CDR3 length equals 15 residues. V shed 4 bases and J shed 4 bases, with 16 bases lying between them. Written as DNA, the CDR3 is TGTGCCAGCAGTTCTCGGGGGGCCGGGGGAGAGACCCAGTACTTC. Translated: CASSSRGAGGETQYF.

The J gene is TRBJ1-2, the V gene TRBV6-2 or TRBV6-3, with 7 bases that match TRBD1. Germline V gene data show CDR1 as MNHEY and CDR2 as SVGEGT. The CDR3 spans 14 residues. With 0 bases clipped from V and 7 bases from J, the junction kept 5 bases outside the gene matches. This CDR3 is CASSYSNGQAGYTF. CDR3 nucleotides: TGTGCCAGCAGTTACTCGAACGGACAGGCTGGCTACACCTTC.

Only a few counts were recorded for this clonotype. CDR3 bases: TGTGCCATCAGTGAGTCAGCGGTAGCGGGAGAGGAGACCCAGTACTTC. Translated, it gives CAISESAVAGEETQYF. This sequence joins TRBV10-3 and TRBJ2-5; 9 positions match TRBD2. The ends lost 0 bases at V and 5 bases at J; junction bases unmatched: 7. This CDR3 contains 16 residues. CDR1 and CDR2 (germline): ENHRY, SYGVKD.

Ten or more counts support this clonotype. The rearrangement uses TRBV5-5 and TRBJ2-3, with TRBD2 matching over 11 bases. V lost 2 bases and J lost 4; bases outside the gene matches: 9. The CDR3 covers 17 residues. CDR1 and CDR2 from the germline V gene are SGHKS and YYEKEE (reference sequence). The CDR3 nucleotides are TGTGCCAGCAGCTTTATAGCGGGAGGGCCTGGGGCAGATACGCAGTATTTT. Its protein is CASSFIAGGPGADTQYF. Looking up the rest from reference TRBV5-5 and TRBJ2-3 gives the full variable domain: DAGVTQSPTHLIKTRGQQVTLRCSPISGHKSVSWYQQVLGQGPQFIFQYYEKEERGRGNFPDRFSARQFPNYSSELNVNALLLGDSALYLCASSFIAGGPGADTQYFGPGTRLTVL.

At least ten counts were recorded for this clonotype. V usage is TRBV27 and J usage is TRBJ1-1; no firm D call. V lost 5 bases and J lost 1, with 14 bases in between. CDR1 and CDR2 from the germline V gene are MNHEY and SMNVEV (reference sequence). The CDR3 loop spans 15 amino acids. CDR3 nucleotide sequence: TGTGCCAGCAGTCCCATACAGAGAAAGAACACTGAAGCTTTCTTT. This sequence encodes CASSPIQRKNTEAFF.

In this sample, this clonotype turned up a few times. The chain recombines TRBV29-1 with TRBJ2-3; maybe TRBD2 (6 bases). Germline loops: CDR1 SQVTM, CDR2 ANQGSEA. This CDR3 region has 14 residues. V was shortened by 7 bases and J by 0 bases, with 14 bases between the two germline ends. The CDR3 nucleotides are TGCAGCGGGGTCGGACGGGGGAGCACAGATACGCAGTATTTT. The encoded protein is CSGVGRGSTDTQYF.

This clonotype was seen many times. The chain has TRBV20-1 and TRBJ2-1, with a weak D call TRBD2 (6 bases). This CDR3 region has 16 residues. Looked up from germline, CDR1 is DFQATT and CDR2 is SNEGSKA (reference sequence). DNA of the CDR3: TGCATCCCCGCCCGGGACTCCTTGAGCTCCTACAATGAGCAGTTCTTC. Its protein product is CIPARDSLSSYNEQFF.

This clonotype was observed at least ten times. The rearrangement uses TRBV7-8 and TRBJ2-1; 10 bases match TRBD1. The germline CDR1 and CDR2 sequences are SGHVS and FQNEAQ. V was clipped by 7 bases and J by 7 bases; unmatched bases: 31. This CDR3 has 22 residues. As DNA, the CDR3 is TGTGCCAGCATCGCCGCGCTCGGGGCACGGGACAGGGGCCAGAGATTCCCTAATGAGCAGTTCTTC. Translation gives CASIAALGARDRGQRFPNEQFF.

The chain couples TRBV28 to TRBJ1-1, with 9 bases that match TRBD1. Germline V lookup: CDR1 MDHEN, CDR2 SYDVKM. The CDR3 consists of 13 residues. The V and J ends lost 3 bases and 8 bases, in that order; junction bases with no gene match: 4. The CDR3 spells CASSFRDRVEAFF. In DNA form, the CDR3 reads TGTGCCAGCAGTTTCCGGGACAGGGTCGAAGCTTTCTTT.

At least ten counts were recorded for this clonotype. The V gene is TRBV11-2, the J gene TRBJ2-3; D is unresolved. CDR3 length: 12 residues. V shed 5 bases and J shed 4 bases, with 7 bases lying between them. Germline CDR1 and CDR2: SGHAT and FQNNGV. CDR3 loop: CASSPKPDTQYF. As DNA, the CDR3 is TGTGCCAGCAGCCCCAAACCAGATACGCAGTATTTT.

This clonotype was seen only a few times. The gene calls are TRBV14 and TRBJ2-1, with D unclear. The ends were cut back, 3 bases at V and 4 bases at J, with 16 bases in the middle. This CDR3 contains 16 residues. Germline lookup yields CDR1 SGHDN and CDR2 FVKESK. The CDR3: CASSHATGLFYNEQFF. CDR3 bases: TGTGCCAGCAGCCACGCGACGGGCCTTTTTTACAATGAGCAGTTCTTC.

The V and J genes are TRBV11-2 and TRBJ2-1, with D hard to call. Germline assignment: CDR1 SGHAT and CDR2 FQNNGV. CDR3 length: 13 amino acids. Trimming removed 3 bases from V and 6 bases from J, with 9 bases in between. The CDR3 is CASSFSPGNEQFF. CDR3 nucleotide sequence: TGTGCCAGCAGCTTCTCCCCAGGCAATGAGCAGTTCTTC.

In its sample, this clonotype was seen many times. This chain connects TRBV11-2 to TRBJ2-3; TRBD2 agrees at 10 bases. Germline CDR1 is SGHAT and CDR2 is FQNNGV. The CDR3 is 15 amino acids. Trimming cost V 5 bases and J 3 bases; bases outside gene matches: 5. The CDR3 sequence: CASSQLAGGTDTQYF. CDR3 sequence (DNA): TGTGCCAGCAGCCAATTAGCGGGGGGAACAGATACGCAGTATTTT. Based on the CDR3 plus reference TRBV11-2 and TRBJ2-3, the full variable domain is EAGVAQSPRYKIIEKRQSVAFWCNPISGHATLYWYQQILGQGPKLLIQFQNNGVVDDSQLPKDRFSAERLKGVDSTLKIQPAKLEDSAVYLCASSQLAGGTDTQYFGPGTRLTVL.

The chain carries TRBV11-3 and TRBJ2-2; D is undetermined. Germline loops: CDR1 SGHNT, CDR2 YENEEA. V was shortened by 3 bases and J by 5 bases, with 7 bases between the two germline ends. The CDR3 length is 13 residues. In DNA, the CDR3 is TGTGCCAGCAGCTTTGTGAATACCGGGGAGCTGTTTTTT. Amino acid sequence: CASSFVNTGELFF.

There are many counts of this clonotype. V gene TRBV7-2 combines with J gene TRBJ2-5; 10 positions match TRBD2. V dropped 3 bases and J dropped 5; count of bases not matched to a gene: 12. CDR1 and CDR2 (germline): SGHTA, FQGNSA. The CDR3 is made up of 17 amino acids. The DNA of the CDR3 is TGTGCCAGCAGCTTTGCTAGCGGGGGTGATTTCTGGGAGACCCAGTACTTC. Translation gives CASSFASGGDFWETQYF.

As for this clonotype: A clone one base away is much larger, so this may be a read error. This sequence joins TRBV5-1 and TRBJ2-5; tentatively, D is TRBD1 or TRBD2 (6 bases each). CDR3 size: 14 residues. Germline V gene data show CDR1 as SGHRS and CDR2 as YFSETQ. CDR3 bases: TGCGCCGGCAGCTTGGACGGGGGCCGGGAGACCCAGTACTTC. Its translation: CAGSLDGGRETQYF.

The rearrangement links TRBV2 to TRBJ1-2; the D is unclear. The ends were cut back, 7 bases at V and 6 bases at J, with 6 bases in the middle. CDR3 length: 10 residues. Germline loops: CDR1 SNHLY, CDR2 FYNNEI. The DNA for the CDR3 is TGTGCCAGCACGATAAATGGCTACACCTTC. It translates to CASTINGYTF. The variable domain in full, with the rest retrieved from reference TRBV2 and TRBJ1-2, is EPEVTQTPSHQVTQMGQEVILRCVPISNHLYFYWYRQILGQKVEFLVSFYNNEISEKSEIFDDQFSVERPDGSNFTLKIRSTKLEDSAMYFCASTINGYTFGSGTRLTVV.

This clonotype was recorded many times. The CDR3 DNA sequence: TGTGCCAGCAGCGTCGGGACAGGGAGAAATGAAAAACTGTTTTTT. Amino acids: CASSVGTGRNEKLFF. V is TRBV9 and J is TRBJ1-4; TRBD1 aligns across 9 bases. There are 15 residues in the CDR3. Germline-derived CDR1 and CDR2 are SGDLS and YYNGEE. Trimming took 2 bases from V and 5 from J; bases not matched to a gene: 4.

This rearrangement joins TRBV3-1 to TRBJ1-2; D is unresolved. This CDR3 spans 13 amino acids. The ends were cut back, 0 bases at V and 4 bases at J, with 6 bases in the middle. Germline V CDR1 and CDR2: LGHDT, YNNKEL (reference sequence). In DNA, the CDR3 is TGTGCCAGCAGCCAAGAACTACTCTATGGCTACACCTTC. Its protein is CASSQELLYGYTF. Combining the CDR3 with reference TRBV3-1 and TRBJ1-2 gives the whole variable domain DTAVSQTPKYLVTQMGNDKSIKCEQNLGHDTMYWYKQDSKKFLKIMFSYNNKELIINETVPNRFSPKSPDKAHLNLHINSLELGDSAVYFCASSQELLYGYTFGSGTRLTVV.

This clonotype was detected ten times or more. V usage is TRBV28 and J usage is TRBJ1-5; weak D call: TRBD1 (5 bases). Germline V gene data show CDR1 as MDHEN and CDR2 as SYDVKM. V was trimmed by 3 bases and J by 6 bases, leaving 12 bases between them. The CDR3 is made up of 14 amino acids. This chain's CDR3 is CASSLQGPSQPQHF. The CDR3, as DNA: TGTGCCAGCAGTTTGCAGGGCCCGAGTCAGCCCCAGCATTTT.

This clonotype was detected ten times or more. The gene calls are TRBV7-9 and TRBJ2-7; 8 nucleotides align to TRBD1. The CDR3 contains 13 residues. Germline V lookup: CDR1 SEHNR, CDR2 FQNEAQ (reference sequence). The V segment lost 4 bases and the J segment 6 bases; nucleotides outside the gene matches: 5. DNA for the CDR3: TGTGCCAGCAGCTCAGACAGGGGATCCGAGCAGTACTTC. As protein: CASSSDRGSEQYF.

There are a few counts of this clonotype. J is TRBJ1-1 and V is TRBV11-2; D is uncertain. Germline assignment: CDR1 SGHAT and CDR2 FQNNGV. With 2 bases removed from V and 4 bases from J, the gap between germline ends came to 11 bases. This CDR3 is 14 amino acids long. CDR3 nucleotide sequence: TGTGCCAGCAGCTTACCTATTTCATCCACTGAAGCTTTCTTT. It codes for CASSLPISSTEAFF.

This clonotype was counted ten times or more. This chain joins TRBV18 and TRBJ1-5; D perhaps matches TRBD1 (5 bases). Trimming pared 0 bases from V and 1 base from J, leaving 7 bases between. The CDR3 covers 15 residues. CDR1 and CDR2 from the germline V gene are KGHSH and LQKENI. The CDR3 reads CASSPPGGSNQPQHF. The CDR3 DNA reads as TGTGCCAGCTCACCACCGGGGGGAAGCAATCAGCCCCAGCATTTT. Based on the CDR3 plus reference TRBV18 and TRBJ1-5, the full variable domain is NAGVMQNPRHLVRRRGQEARLRCSPMKGHSHVYWYRQLPEEGLKFMVYLQKENIIDESGMPKERFSAEFPKEGPSILRIQQVVRGDSAAYFCASSPPGGSNQPQHFGDGTRLSIL.

CDR3 nucleotide sequence: TGCAGTGCTGACTCTCGGGGGGCAACTAATGAAAAACTGTTTTTT. Translation gives CSADSRGATNEKLFF. The genes are TRBV20-1 and TRBJ1-4, with D maybe TRBD1 (5 bases). Trimming pared 5 bases from V and 0 bases from J, leaving 13 bases between. The germline V gene encodes CDR1 DFQATT and CDR2 SNEGSKA (reference sequence). This CDR3 has 15 residues.

V usage is TRBV18 and J usage is TRBJ2-1, with D unclear. CDR3 length: 15 amino acids. V was shortened by 2 bases and J by 9 bases, with 17 bases between the two germline ends. Germline V gene data show CDR1 as KGHSH and CDR2 as LQKENI. The CDR3 reads CASSPGPGVGGEQFF. The CDR3 DNA reads TGTGCCAGCTCACCAGGGCCTGGAGTGGGTGGTGAGCAGTTCTTC.

Ten or more counts support this clonotype. The CDR3 is CASSFQAGQGQETQYF. CDR3 nucleotides: TGTGCCAGCAGTTTCCAAGCGGGACAGGGGCAAGAGACCCAGTACTTC. The rearrangement joins TRBV12-3 or TRBV12-4 to TRBJ2-5; the match to TRBD1 covers 10 bases. Trimming cost V 3 bases and J 2 bases; bases outside gene matches: 6. The CDR3 is 16 amino acids.

In this sample, this clonotype turned up many times. Its ends do not fully match the called genes, so a read error is possible. The V gene is TRBV12-3 or TRBV12-4, the J gene TRBJ1-1; D might be TRBD1 (6 bases). This CDR3 contains 11 residues. The CDR3, as DNA: TGTGCCAGCAGGTTAGGGGGTGAAGCTTTCTTT. Its protein product is CASRLGGEAFF.